The next 9 T cell receptor beta chains were all read from a single sample in a study of cytomegalovirus exposure and HLA in healthy donors. 13 Jbeta primers and 60 Vbeta primers were used for the PCR. The protocol was immunoSEQ multiplex PCR, while the TCRdb copy is restricted to in-frame clones and leaves out a portion. Of approximately 160,000 clones in the sample, under 85% were seen once. Sequencing used PBMCs. The source is a man aged 18 to 29 in good health and CMV-seronegative.

This sequence joins TRBV5-1 and TRBJ1-3; no clear D. Germline assignment: CDR1 SGHRS and CDR2 YFSETQ. The CDR3 extends over 14 amino acids. The V end was cut by 4 bases, the J end by 5 bases, with 13 bases between. The CDR3 DNA sequence: TGCGCCAGCAGCGAGGGATCGGGCAGAAACACCATATATTTT. Its translation: CASSEGSGRNTIYF.

This clone has just one count. The J gene is TRBJ2-1, the V gene TRBV7-9; a weak D match, TRBD1 (6 bases). The CDR3 loop spans 14 amino acids. Germline assignment: CDR1 SEHNR and CDR2 FQNEAQ (reference sequence). Trimming pared 11 bases from V and 0 bases from J, leaving 14 bases between. This chain's CDR3 is CASGQGSSYNEQFF. The CDR3 DNA reads TGTGCCTCCGGGCAGGGGAGCTCCTACAATGAGCAGTTCTTC.

The chain carries TRBV9 and TRBJ2-5, with a possible D match to TRBD1 (5 bases). The germline V and J ends were trimmed by 4 bases and 1 base, with 11 bases remaining between them. This CDR3 region has 14 residues. Germline lookup yields CDR1 SGDLS and CDR2 YYNGEE. The CDR3 DNA reads as TGTGCCAGCAGCTCCCAGGGAATCCAAGAGACCCAGTACTTC. It translates to CASSSQGIQETQYF.

This clone was seen more than once but under ten times. This chain uses TRBV5-6 with TRBJ1-1; 9 positions match TRBD1. V gave up 2 bases and J gave up 12 bases; unmatched junction bases: 5. CDR3 length equals 12 residues. Germline V CDR1 and CDR2: SGHDT, YYEEEE. The CDR3 DNA reads TGTGCCAGCAGCTTCCGGGACAGGGCGTCTTTCTTT. Residues: CASSFRDRASFF.

The rearrangement joins TRBV29-1 to TRBJ2-5; maybe TRBD1 (5 bases). The J call may not be correct, given that the DNA end is closer to TRBJ2-7. The germline V gene has CDR1 SQVTM and CDR2 ANQGSEA. The CDR3 totals 12 residues. This CDR3 reads CSVEAQGYEQYF. The DNA of the CDR3 is TGCAGCGTTGAAGCCCAGGGCTACGAGCAGTACTTC.

The CDR3, as DNA: TGTGCCAGCAGCGTAGCTCCCTCCTCAGGGGGCACCTCTAGCACAGATACGCAGTATTTT. Its translation is CASSVAPSSGGTSSTDTQYF. The chain has TRBV9 and TRBJ2-3, with TRBD1 identical over 8 bases. Losses at the gene ends were 0 bases for V and 0 bases for J; bases not matched to a gene: 15. The CDR3 has 20 amino acids. Germline CDR1 and CDR2: SGDLS and YYNGEE.

V usage is TRBV5-5 and J usage is TRBJ1-6; TRBD1 is a possible D gene (5 bases). The CDR3 is 14 residues long. Looked up from germline, CDR1 is SGHKS and CDR2 is YYEKEE (reference sequence). With 3 bases removed from V and 8 bases from J, the gap between germline ends came to 12 bases. CDR3: CASSWLGGDSPLHF. For the CDR3, the DNA is TGTGCCAGCAGCTGGCTGGGGGGAGATTCACCCCTCCACTTT.

This sequence joins TRBV7-2 and TRBJ2-1; TRBD1 is a possible D gene (5 bases). The length of the CDR3 is 13 residues. V was cut by 4 bases and J by 4 bases, with 8 bases left in between. Germline assignment: CDR1 SGHTA and CDR2 FQGNSA. CDR3 region: CASSSRQYNEQFF. The CDR3, as DNA: TGTGCCAGCAGCTCACGACAGTACAATGAGCAGTTCTTC.

V and J are TRBV6-1 and TRBJ1-5, with a possible D match to TRBD1 (6 bases). The CDR3 length is 15 residues. V dropped 7 bases and J dropped 3 bases, with 16 bases sitting between them. Per germline, CDR1 MNHNS and CDR2 SASEGT. The CDR3 DNA reads as TGTGCCAGCACCCATCCAGGACAGTTCAATCAGCCCCAGCATTTT. As protein: CASTHPGQFNQPQHF.